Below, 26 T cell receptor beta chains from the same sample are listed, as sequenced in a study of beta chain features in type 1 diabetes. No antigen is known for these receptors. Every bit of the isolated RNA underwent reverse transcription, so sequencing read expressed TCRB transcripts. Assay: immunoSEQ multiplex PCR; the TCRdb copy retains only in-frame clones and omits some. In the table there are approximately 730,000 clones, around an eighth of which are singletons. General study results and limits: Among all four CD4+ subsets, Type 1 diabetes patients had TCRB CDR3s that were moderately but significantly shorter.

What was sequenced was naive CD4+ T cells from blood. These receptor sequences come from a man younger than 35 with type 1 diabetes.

CDR3: CASRPDRDGSYEQYF. The CDR3 bases are TGTGCCAGCAGACCCGACAGGGATGGCTCCTACGAGCAGTACTTC. This chain joins TRBV6-1 and TRBJ2-7; 7 bases agree with TRBD1. Germline V gives CDR1 MNHNS, CDR2 SASEGT. The CDR3 consists of 15 residues. The J segment lost 0 bases and the V segment lost 6 bases, leaving 8 bases of the junction unmatched.

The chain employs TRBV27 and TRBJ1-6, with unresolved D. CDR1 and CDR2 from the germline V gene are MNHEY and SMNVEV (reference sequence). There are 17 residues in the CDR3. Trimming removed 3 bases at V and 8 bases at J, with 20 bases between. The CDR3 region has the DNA TGTGCCAGCAGTTTGACTTTCAGTGGGTGGGATTATTCACCCCTCCACTTT. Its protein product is CASSLTFSGWDYSPLHF.

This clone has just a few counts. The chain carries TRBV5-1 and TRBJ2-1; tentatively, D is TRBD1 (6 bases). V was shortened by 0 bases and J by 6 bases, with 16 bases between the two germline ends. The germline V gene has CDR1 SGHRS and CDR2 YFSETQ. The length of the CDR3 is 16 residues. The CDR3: CASSLDGWGPVNEQFF. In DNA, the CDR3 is TGCGCCAGCAGCTTGGATGGGTGGGGGCCAGTCAATGAGCAGTTCTTC.

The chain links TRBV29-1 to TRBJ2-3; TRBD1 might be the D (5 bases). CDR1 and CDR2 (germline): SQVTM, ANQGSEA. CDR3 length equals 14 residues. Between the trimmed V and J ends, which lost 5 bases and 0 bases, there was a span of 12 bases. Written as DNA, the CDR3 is TGCAGCGTTCAAGTGCAGGGAAGCACAGATACGCAGTATTTT. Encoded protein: CSVQVQGSTDTQYF.

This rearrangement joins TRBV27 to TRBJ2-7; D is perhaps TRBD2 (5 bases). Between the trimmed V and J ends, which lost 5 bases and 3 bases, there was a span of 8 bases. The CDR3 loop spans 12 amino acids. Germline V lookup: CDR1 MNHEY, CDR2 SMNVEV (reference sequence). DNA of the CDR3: TGTGCCAGCAGTAATCGGGGCTACGAGCAGTACTTC. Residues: CASSNRGYEQYF.

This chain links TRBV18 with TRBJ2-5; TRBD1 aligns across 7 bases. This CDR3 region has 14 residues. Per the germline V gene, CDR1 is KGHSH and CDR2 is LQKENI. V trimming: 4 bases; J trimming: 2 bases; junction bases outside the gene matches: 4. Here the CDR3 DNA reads TGTGCCAGCTCACAGGGGACAGCTCAAGAGACCCAGTACTTC. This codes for CASSQGTAQETQYF.

CDR3 loop: CASSQGRGTEAFF. As DNA, the CDR3 is TGTGCCAGCAGCCAAGGAAGGGGCACTGAAGCTTTCTTT. This chain uses TRBV14 with TRBJ1-1, with D tentatively TRBD1 (5 bases). The germline V gene encodes CDR1 SGHDN and CDR2 FVKESK. Trimming pared 1 base from V and 4 bases from J, leaving 7 bases between. This CDR3 is 13 amino acids long.

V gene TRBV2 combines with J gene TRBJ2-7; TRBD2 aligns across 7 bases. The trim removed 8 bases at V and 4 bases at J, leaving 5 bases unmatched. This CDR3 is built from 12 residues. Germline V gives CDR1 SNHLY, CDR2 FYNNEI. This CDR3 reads CASRGVLYEQYF. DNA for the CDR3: TGTGCCAGCCGGGGGGTTCTTTACGAGCAGTACTTC. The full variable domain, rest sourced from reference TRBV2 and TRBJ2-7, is EPEVTQTPSHQVTQMGQEVILRCVPISNHLYFYWYRQILGQKVEFLVSFYNNEISEKSEIFDDQFSVERPDGSNFTLKIRSTKLEDSAMYFCASRGVLYEQYFGPGTRLTVT.

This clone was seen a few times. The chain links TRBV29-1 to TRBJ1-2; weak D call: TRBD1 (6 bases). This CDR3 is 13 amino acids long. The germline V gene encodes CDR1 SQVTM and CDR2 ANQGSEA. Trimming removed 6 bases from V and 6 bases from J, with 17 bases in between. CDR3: CSVLRGSDHGYTF. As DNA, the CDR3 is TGCAGCGTCCTCAGGGGTTCGGACCATGGCTACACCTTC. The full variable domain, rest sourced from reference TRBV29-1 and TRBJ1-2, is SAVISQKPSRDICQRGTSLTIQCQVDSQVTMMFWYRQQPGQSLTLIATANQGSEATYESGFVIDKFPISRPNLTFSTLTVSNMSPEDSSIYLCSVLRGSDHGYTFGSGTRLTVV.

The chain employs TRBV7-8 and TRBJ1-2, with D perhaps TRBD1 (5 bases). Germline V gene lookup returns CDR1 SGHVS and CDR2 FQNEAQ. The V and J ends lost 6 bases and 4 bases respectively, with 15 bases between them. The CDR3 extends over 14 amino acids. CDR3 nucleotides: TGTGCCAGCAGACCTCAGGGTATGGCCTATGGCTACACCTTC. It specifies CASRPQGMAYGYTF.

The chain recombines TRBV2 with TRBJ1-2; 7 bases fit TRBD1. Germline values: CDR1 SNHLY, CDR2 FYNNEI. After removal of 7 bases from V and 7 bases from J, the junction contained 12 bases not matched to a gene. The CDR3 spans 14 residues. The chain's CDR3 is CASTEGQLMSGYTF. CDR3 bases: TGTGCCAGCACCGAGGGACAGCTTATGAGTGGCTACACCTTC.

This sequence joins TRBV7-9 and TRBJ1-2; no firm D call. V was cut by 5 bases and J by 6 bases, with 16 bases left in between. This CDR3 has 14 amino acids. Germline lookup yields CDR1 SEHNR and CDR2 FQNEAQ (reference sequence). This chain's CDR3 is CASSRPPGGDGYTF. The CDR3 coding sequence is TGTGCCAGCAGCCGACCCCCGGGAGGAGATGGCTACACCTTC.

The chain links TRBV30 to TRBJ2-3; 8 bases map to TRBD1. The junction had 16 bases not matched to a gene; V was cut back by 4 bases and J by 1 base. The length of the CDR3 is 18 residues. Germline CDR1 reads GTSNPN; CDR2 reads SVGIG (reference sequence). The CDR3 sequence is CAWTQWPTGGFGTDTQYF. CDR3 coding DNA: TGTGCCTGGACACAGTGGCCCACAGGGGGTTTTGGCACAGATACGCAGTATTTT.

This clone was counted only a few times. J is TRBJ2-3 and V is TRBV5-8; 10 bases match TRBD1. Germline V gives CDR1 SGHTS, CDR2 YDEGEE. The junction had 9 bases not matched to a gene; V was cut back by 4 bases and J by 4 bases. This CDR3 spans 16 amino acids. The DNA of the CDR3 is TGTGCCAGCAGCCAGGGGACAGGGGTCGGGGCAGATACGCAGTATTTT. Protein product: CASSQGTGVGADTQYF. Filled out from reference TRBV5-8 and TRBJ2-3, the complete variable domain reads EAGVTQSPTHLIKTRGQQATLRCSPISGHTSVYWYQQALGLGLQFLLWYDEGEERNRGNFPPRFSGRQFPNYSSELNVNALELEDSALYLCASSQGTGVGADTQYFGPGTRLTVL.

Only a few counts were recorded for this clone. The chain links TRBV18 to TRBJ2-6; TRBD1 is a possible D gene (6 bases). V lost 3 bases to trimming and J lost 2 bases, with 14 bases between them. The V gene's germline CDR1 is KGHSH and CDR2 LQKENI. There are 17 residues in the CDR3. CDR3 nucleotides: TGTGCCAGCTCACCTCAACAGGGTTCCGCTGGGGCCAACGTCCTGACTTTC. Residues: CASSPQQGSAGANVLTF.

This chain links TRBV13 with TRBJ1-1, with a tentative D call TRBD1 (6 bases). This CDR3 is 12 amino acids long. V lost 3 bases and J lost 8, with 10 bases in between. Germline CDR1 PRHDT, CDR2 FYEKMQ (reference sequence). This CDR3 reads CASSFRGTEAFF. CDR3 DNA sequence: TGTGCCAGCAGCTTTAGGGGGACAGAAGCTTTCTTT.

The DNA of the CDR3 is TGTGCCAGCTCACCACAGGAGACTATTCGTGGCTACACCTTC. Translating gives CASSPQETIRGYTF. The chain employs TRBV18 and TRBJ1-2; D unresolved. Trimming stripped 1 base from V and 7 bases from J, with 13 bases between. CDR1 and CDR2 (germline): KGHSH, LQKENI. The CDR3 length is 14 residues.

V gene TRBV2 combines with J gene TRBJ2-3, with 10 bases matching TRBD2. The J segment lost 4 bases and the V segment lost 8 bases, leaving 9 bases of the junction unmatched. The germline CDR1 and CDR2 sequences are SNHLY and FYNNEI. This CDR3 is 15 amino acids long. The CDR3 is CASVATSGYADTQYF. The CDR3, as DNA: TGTGCCAGCGTGGCGACTAGCGGGTATGCAGATACGCAGTATTTT.

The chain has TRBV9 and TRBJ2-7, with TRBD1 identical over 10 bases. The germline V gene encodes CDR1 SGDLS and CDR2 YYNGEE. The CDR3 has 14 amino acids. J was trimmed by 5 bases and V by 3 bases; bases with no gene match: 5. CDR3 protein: CASSENDRGHEQYF. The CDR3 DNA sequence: TGTGCCAGCAGCGAAAACGACAGGGGGCACGAGCAGTACTTC.

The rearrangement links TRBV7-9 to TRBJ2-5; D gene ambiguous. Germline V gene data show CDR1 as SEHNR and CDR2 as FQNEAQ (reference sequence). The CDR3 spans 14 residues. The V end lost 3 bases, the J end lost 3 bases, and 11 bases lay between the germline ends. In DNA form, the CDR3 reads TGTGCCAGCAGCTTTGACATAAGGGAAGAGACCCAGTACTTC. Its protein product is CASSFDIREETQYF.

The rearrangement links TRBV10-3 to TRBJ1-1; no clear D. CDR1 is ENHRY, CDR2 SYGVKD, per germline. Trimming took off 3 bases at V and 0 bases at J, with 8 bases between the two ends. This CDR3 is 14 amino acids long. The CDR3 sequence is CAISDQSVNTEAFF. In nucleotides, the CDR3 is TGTGCCATCAGTGACCAATCAGTGAACACTGAAGCTTTCTTT.

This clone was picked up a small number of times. The CDR3 DNA sequence: TGTGCCACCAGGGGGGGACTAGCATCCCCCGGGGAGCTGTTTTTT. This sequence encodes CATRGGLASPGELFF. The genes are TRBV6-5 and TRBJ2-2; 9 bases line up with TRBD2. V shed 10 bases and J 6 bases; nucleotides not matched to a gene: 12. The CDR3 is 15 amino acids. Germline CDR1 MNHEY, CDR2 SVGAGI.

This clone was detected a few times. The CDR3: CASSPRTSGAAETQYF. The CDR3 DNA reads as TGTGCCAGCAGCCCGCGGACTAGCGGGGCAGCGGAGACCCAGTACTTC. The chain recombines TRBV7-9 with TRBJ2-5; 12 nucleotides line up with TRBD2. V lost 5 bases, J lost 5 bases, and 9 bases stayed unmatched. CDR1 is SEHNR and CDR2 is FQNEAQ in the germline V gene (reference sequence). CDR3 length: 16 amino acids.

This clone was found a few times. The CDR3 spells CASSSPPGKETQYF. The CDR3 DNA reads as TGTGCCAGCAGTTCCCCGCCGGGCAAAGAGACCCAGTACTTC. V is TRBV6-6 and J is TRBJ2-5, with no clear D. V was cut by 4 bases and J by 3 bases, with 12 bases left in between. From germline, CDR1 is MNHNY and CDR2 SVGAGI (reference sequence). CDR3 length: 14 residues.

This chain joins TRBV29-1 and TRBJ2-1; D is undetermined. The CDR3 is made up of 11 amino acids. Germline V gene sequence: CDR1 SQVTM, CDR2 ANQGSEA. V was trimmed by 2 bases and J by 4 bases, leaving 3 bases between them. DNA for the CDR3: TGCAGCGTTGAACCATACAATGAGCAGTTCTTC. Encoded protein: CSVEPYNEQFF.

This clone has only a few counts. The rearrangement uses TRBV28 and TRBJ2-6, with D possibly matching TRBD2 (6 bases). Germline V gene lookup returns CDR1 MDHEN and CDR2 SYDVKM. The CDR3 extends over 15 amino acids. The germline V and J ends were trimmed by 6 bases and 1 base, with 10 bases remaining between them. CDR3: CASSLGGSGANVLTF. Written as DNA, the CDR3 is TGTGCCAGCAGCCTTGGGGGGTCTGGGGCCAACGTCCTGACTTTC.